This TCR beta chain was recorded in a study of early T cells in non-severe SARS-CoV-2 infection. TCRdb re-called the 5' RACE reads through MiXCR, storing one row per CDR3 protein. The data hold 75,000 to 100,000 distinct CDR3 sequences, with roughly 14% observed a single time. This clonotype appeared a few times. Germline V CDR1 and CDR2: MDHEN, SYDVKM. V lost 1 base to trimming and J lost 6 bases, with 13 bases between them. This CDR3 has 15 amino acids. The sequence came from an adult who was a healthcare worker with PCR-confirmed SARS-CoV-2 infection or an uninfected control (not recorded which). The chain recombines TRBV28 with TRBJ2-1, with D hard to call. Sequenced material: whole blood. The CDR3 DNA reads as TGTGCCAGCAGTTTATTAGCCCGAGTGGGCAATGAGCAGTTCTTC. As protein: CASSLLARVGNEQFF.